This is a list of T cell receptor beta chains from one sample in a study of blood T cell repertoires in COVID-19. Method: immunoSEQ multiplex PCR; TCRdb's copy keeps in-frame clones and lacks some. Of about 180,000 clones in the sample, approximately 77% were seen once. Sequencing was performed on peripheral blood. These receptors were taken from a woman aged 80 or over with active or convalescent COVID-19. Each CDR3 is given with its conserved first and last residue. D genes are given only for firm matches. Clone sizes are given selectively: once, few, many, or a class where the clone is expanded.

clone_size,j_call,d_call,v_call,cdr3_nt,cdr3_aa
NA,TRBJ2-2,NA,TRBV13,TGTGCCAGCAGCTTTGCAAACGGGAACACCGGGGAGCTGTTTTTT,CASSFANGNTGELFF
NA,TRBJ2-1,NA,TRBV12-5,TGTGCTAGTGCGGCAGGGTCGGCCAACAACAATGAGCAGTTCTTC,CASAAGSANNNEQFF
NA,TRBJ1-5,NA,TRBV19,TGTGCCAGTAGTATTGAGGTATGGAGGCCCCAGCATTTT,CASSIEVWRPQHF
NA,TRBJ2-3,TRBD1,TRBV4-1,TGCGCCAGCAGCCAAGGGACGACAGGGGGCATAGATACGCAGTATTTT,CASSQGTTGGIDTQYF
NA,TRBJ2-7,NA,TRBV7-9,TGTGCCAGCAGCTCCCAGCAGGGCTCCTACGAGCAGTACTTC,CASSSQQGSYEQYF
NA,TRBJ1-1,NA,TRBV20-1,TGCAGTGCCCGATCTATTACTGAAGCTTTCTTT,CSARSITEAFF
NA,TRBJ1-2,TRBD1,TRBV7-3,TGTGCCAGCAGCAACCGGGACAGGGGGTCGGGTGGCTACACCTTC,CASSNRDRGSGGYTF
NA,TRBJ2-1,NA,TRBV5-1,TGCGCCTCGGGGGTAGGCGGGATCGACAATGAGCAGTTCTTC,CASGVGGIDNEQFF
NA,TRBJ2-5,TRBD2,TRBV3-1/TRBV3-2,TGTGCCAGCAGCCAAGATGGAGCGGGAGAAGAGACCCAGTACTTC,CASSQDGAGEETQYF
NA,TRBJ2-1,TRBD2,TRBV19,TGTGCCAGTATCGAGGGGACTAGCGAGTACAATGAGCAGTTCTTC,CASIEGTSEYNEQFF
NA,TRBJ2-1,TRBD2,TRBV10-3,TGTGCCATCACCAAAAGGCCGACTAGCGGGAGGGCCAATGAGCAGTTCTTC,CAITKRPTSGRANEQFF
NA,TRBJ1-2,TRBD1,TRBV6-6,TGTGCCAGCACCCGCCCGGGACAGGGAGACTATGGCTACACCTTC,CASTRPGQGDYGYTF
NA,TRBJ1-2,NA,TRBV7-6,TGTGCCAGCAGCTCACAACAGGGTATTGGCTACACCTTC,CASSSQQGIGYTF
once,TRBJ1-5,NA,TRBV10-2,TGCGCCAGCAGTGTCGGGGGGTCTCAGCCCCAGCATTTT,CASSVGGSQPQHF
NA,TRBJ1-2,TRBD1,TRBV19,TGTGCCAGTAGTTCCCCGCGGGACAGGAACTATGGCTACACCTTC,CASSSPRDRNYGYTF
NA,TRBJ2-7,TRBD2,TRBV28,TGTGCCAGCAGTGAGTTAGCGGGGACAACCTACGAGCAGTACTTC,CASSELAGTTYEQYF
NA,TRBJ2-1,TRBD2,TRBV29-1,TGCAGCGTTGTTACTAGCGGGAGTTCTTACAATGAGCAGTTCTTC,CSVVTSGSSYNEQFF
NA,TRBJ1-2,NA,TRBV6-5,TGTGCCAGCCTAAACAGGGTGGATGGCTACACCTTC,CASLNRVDGYTF
NA,TRBJ1-1,TRBD1,TRBV3-1/TRBV3-2,TGTGCCAGCAGCCGGACAGGGTCGGAAGCTTTCTTT,CASSRTGSEAFF
NA,TRBJ1-1,TRBD1,TRBV7-9,TGTGCCAGCAGCTGGGGACAGTTGAACACTGAAGCTTTCTTT,CASSWGQLNTEAFF
NA,TRBJ1-5,TRBD1,TRBV6-1,TGTGCCAGCAGTGGACGGACAGGGTCGAGCAATCAGCCCCAGCATTTT,CASSGRTGSSNQPQHF
NA,TRBJ1-6,TRBD1,TRBV6-5,TGTGCCAGCAGCAGTGGGGACAGGGGTAATTCACCCCTCCACTTT,CASSSGDRGNSPLHF
NA,TRBJ1-3,TRBD1,TRBV5-6,TGTGCCAGCAGCCTTTGGGACAGGCGATCTGGAAACACCATATATTTT,CASSLWDRRSGNTIYF
NA,TRBJ2-3,TRBD2,TRBV24-1,TGTGCCACCAGTGATTCTTCCGGGGGGGTACTCTTCACAGATACGCAGTATTTT,CATSDSSGGVLFTDTQYF
NA,TRBJ2-2,TRBD2,TRBV7-9,TGTGCCAGCAGCTTAGGGACCGGGACTACGAACACCGGGGAGCTGTTTTTT,CASSLGTGTTNTGELFF
NA,TRBJ2-7,NA,TRBV2,TGTGCCAGCAGAGCAGGATACGAGCAGTACTTC,CASRAGYEQYF
NA,TRBJ2-7,NA,TRBV5-1,TGCGCCAGCAGCTTTTCCTCCGGGGTTAACGAGCAGTACTTC,CASSFSSGVNEQYF
NA,TRBJ2-3,TRBD2,TRBV5-1,TGCGCCAGCAGCTTGGGACTAGCGGATAGCACAGATACGCAGTATTTT,CASSLGLADSTDTQYF
NA,TRBJ2-3,NA,TRBV7-9,TGTGCCAGCAGCTTGAGTAGCGTTCCTCCCTGGAATACGCAGTATTTT,CASSLSSVPPWNTQYF
NA,TRBJ2-3,TRBD2,TRBV4-2,TGTGCCAGCAGCCGCCGACCGTTAGCGGGAGGGCACGCAGATACGCAGTATTTT,CASSRRPLAGGHADTQYF
NA,TRBJ1-6,TRBD1,TRBV20-1,TGCAGTGCTACTGACAGGGGCGATTCACCCCTCCACTTT,CSATDRGDSPLHF
NA,TRBJ1-2,NA,TRBV9,TGTGCCAGCAGCGTAGGGGGGCAGGCTGGGAACTATGGCTACACCTTC,CASSVGGQAGNYGYTF
NA,TRBJ1-2,NA,TRBV5-5,TGTGCCAGCAGCTTGGCCAGGCATGATGGCTACACCTTC,CASSLARHDGYTF
NA,TRBJ1-2,TRBD1,TRBV10-2,TGCGCCAGCAGTTGGGGACAGGCCGGCTACACCTTC,CASSWGQAGYTF
NA,TRBJ2-7,NA,TRBV6-5,TGTGCCAGCACTAAGGGGTATGGGAACTCCTACGAGCAGTACTTC,CASTKGYGNSYEQYF
NA,TRBJ1-1,NA,TRBV2,TGTGCCAGCAATTCACAGCAGAACACTGAAGCTTTCTTT,CASNSQQNTEAFF
NA,TRBJ2-7,NA,TRBV4-1,TGCGCCAGCAGCCAAGATAGTGGTAGCTATTCCCACTACGAGCAGTACTTC,CASSQDSGSYSHYEQYF
NA,TRBJ1-4,NA,TRBV2,TGTGCCAGCAGATTTACAACCAATATCGGGGAAAAACTGTTTTTT,CASRFTTNIGEKLFF
NA,TRBJ2-3,TRBD2,TRBV5-1,TGCGCCAGCAGAGCTACTAGCGCGAGCACAGATACGCAGTATTTT,CASRATSASTDTQYF
NA,TRBJ1-1,TRBD1,TRBV19,TGTGCCAGTAGTACCTCTGTCCCGGGACAGTCATGGGCCACTGAAGCTTTCTTT,CASSTSVPGQSWATEAFF
NA,TRBJ1-4,TRBD1,TRBV27,TGTGCCAGCACCCGGACAGGGTTTGAAAAACTGTTTTTT,CASTRTGFEKLFF
NA,TRBJ1-5,TRBD1,TRBV3-1/TRBV3-2,TGTGCCAGCAGCCAGGGACAGGGTTGGATTCAGCCCCAGCATTTT,CASSQGQGWIQPQHF
NA,TRBJ1-2,TRBD1,TRBV3-1/TRBV3-2,TGTGCCAGCAGTCGAAACCAGGGGGCCTATGGCTACACCTTC,CASSRNQGAYGYTF
NA,TRBJ2-7,TRBD1,TRBV6-5,TGTGCCAGCAGTAAGGGACCGGACAGGGTGTACGAGCAGTACTTC,CASSKGPDRVYEQYF
NA,TRBJ1-4,NA,TRBV9,TGTGCCAGCAGCGTAGCTTCGGGATATAATGAAAAACTGTTTTTT,CASSVASGYNEKLFF
NA,TRBJ2-7,TRBD2,TRBV4-2,TGTGCCAGCAGCCTGCTCCTAGCGGGAGCTGGCTACGAGCAGTACTTC,CASSLLLAGAGYEQYF
NA,TRBJ1-1,NA,TRBV7-3,TGTGCCAGCAGCATAGGGGGTAGGGCTGAAGCTTTCTTT,CASSIGGRAEAFF
NA,TRBJ1-5,NA,TRBV28,TGTGCCAGCCAGACCCTACAGGGAGATCAGCCCCAGCATTTT,CASQTLQGDQPQHF